These 5 T cell receptor beta chains share one sample of origin, sequenced in a study of breast tumors, draining lymph nodes, adjacent tissues. Breast cancer patients provided tissue from their axillary draining lymph nodes. MiXCR, run by TCRdb on the multiplex PCR reads, gives a single entry per CDR3 protein. The sample has about 89,000 distinct CDR3 sequences; approximately 31% are singletons. The sequencing input was axillary lymph node tissue. The receptors derive from a female donor with breast cancer. Some clones in this sample may be carry-over from other donors' samples.

This clonotype was recorded many times. The chain links TRBV4-2 to TRBJ2-5; 13 bases fit TRBD2. The V and J ends lost 4 bases and 4 bases, in that order; junction bases with no gene match: 9. Germline V CDR1 and CDR2: LGHNA, YNFKEQ. This CDR3 region has 17 residues. The CDR3 DNA reads TGTGCCAGCAGCCCAGAAACTAGCGGGAGGGCCCGAGAGACCCAGTACTTC. It translates to CASSPETSGRARETQYF.

This clonotype was recorded at least ten times. The rearrangement joins TRBV29-1 to TRBJ2-7; 9 nucleotides align to TRBD2. V lost 3 bases, J lost 7 bases, and 4 bases stayed unmatched. The CDR3 is made up of 12 amino acids. CDR1 and CDR2 (germline): SQVTM, ANQGSEA. CDR3 sequence reads: CSVEAGGQEQYF. CDR3 sequence (DNA): TGCAGCGTTGAGGCGGGAGGGCAGGAGCAGTACTTC.

This clonotype was detected ten times or more. V is TRBV30 and J is TRBJ1-3; unclear D gene. Trimming took 3 bases from V and 1 from J, leaving 13 bases between them. This CDR3 has 15 amino acids. Germline lookup yields CDR1 GTSNPN and CDR2 SVGIG (reference sequence). The CDR3 is CAWRKQRLSGNTIYF. The CDR3, as DNA: TGTGCCTGGAGAAAACAGCGCCTTTCTGGAAACACCATATATTTT.

This clonotype came up many times. The chain joins TRBV18 to TRBJ1-2; D not resolved. From germline, CDR1 is KGHSH and CDR2 LQKENI. Trimming removed 3 bases from V and 3 bases from J, with 5 bases in between. This CDR3 is 12 amino acids long. CDR3 amino acids: CASSPGDYGYTF. In DNA form, the CDR3 reads TGTGCCAGCTCACCGGGCGACTATGGCTACACCTTC.

This chain joins TRBV7-9 and TRBJ2-2; 9 nucleotides match TRBD2. The V segment lost 5 bases and the J segment 7 bases; nucleotides outside the gene matches: 8. CDR1 and CDR2 from the germline V gene are SEHNR and FQNEAQ (reference sequence). The CDR3 runs to 15 residues. The CDR3 protein is CASSRSGGRVGELFF. The CDR3 region has the DNA TGTGCCAGCAGCCGATCGGGCGGGAGGGTCGGGGAGCTGTTTTTT.